Listed below are T cell receptor beta chains from one sample, sequenced in a study of stem cell transplantation in POMP-related autoinflammatory disease. TCRdb's table, derived via immunoSEQ multiplex PCR, lists solely in-frame clones and lacks some. This sample has roughly 68,000 clones; roughly 91% occur once, and the top ten carry around 0.66%. The source material was CD4+ T cells from PBMCs, sampled after stem cell transplantation. These receptors came from a human patient with POMP-related autoinflammation and immune dysregulation (PRAID). The graft donor may have given rise to some T cells. Both conserved end residues are part of each CDR3. D genes are given only for firm matches.

CDR3nt,CDR3aa,j_gene,v_gene,d_gene
TGCGCCAGCCACAAGGGACCTCTCTCTGGGGCCAACGTCCTGACTTTC,CASHKGPLSGANVLTF,TRBJ2-6,TRBV4-1,NA
TGTGCCAGCAGCTTATTACCAATAGCGGGTAATGAGCAGTTCTTC,CASSLLPIAGNEQFF,TRBJ2-1,TRBV5-4,TRBD2
TGTGCCAGCAGCGTCGGGCCCCCCGGGGGGGAAGCTTTCTTT,CASSVGPPGGEAFF,TRBJ1-1,TRBV9,NA
TGTGCCAGCAGTTCCCGGGACAGGGAATCTGAAGCTTTCTTT,CASSSRDRESEAFF,TRBJ1-1,TRBV6-1,TRBD1
TGTGCCAGCAGCTTAAGACGGGGGGTTTCTAGCGGGAGTACAGATACGCAGTATTTT,CASSLRRGVSSGSTDTQYF,TRBJ2-3,TRBV7-3,TRBD2
TGTGCCACCAGCAGAGATTTGACGGACTATGGCTACACCTTC,CATSRDLTDYGYTF,TRBJ1-2,TRBV15,NA
TGCAGCGTCAAGGGCCCGACAGGGGCGAACACTGAAGCTTTCTTT,CSVKGPTGANTEAFF,TRBJ1-1,TRBV29-1,TRBD1
TGTGCCAGCAGGGCCGTATTCGGACAGGGTGGGACAGATACGCAGTATTTT,CASRAVFGQGGTDTQYF,TRBJ2-3,TRBV28,TRBD1
TGTGCCAGTAGCCCTAGAGGGACAGTAAACAATCAGCCCCAGCATTTT,CASSPRGTVNNQPQHF,TRBJ1-5,TRBV19,TRBD1
TGTGCCACCAGTGATGGGTCAGGGGTGATCCAGCCCCAGCATTTT,CATSDGSGVIQPQHF,TRBJ1-5,TRBV24-1,NA
TGTGCCAGCAGCTTAGCGCTAGCGGGAGGGAGTCCAGATACGCAGTATTTT,CASSLALAGGSPDTQYF,TRBJ2-3,TRBV7-2,TRBD2
TGTGCCAGCAGTTCTGGACAGGGAAATTCACCCCTCCACTTT,CASSSGQGNSPLHF,TRBJ1-6,TRBV28,TRBD1
TGTGCCAGCAGTGAAAGGACCGGTCGGGGTACGACCTATAATTCACCCCTCCACTTT,CASSERTGRGTTYNSPLHF,TRBJ1-6,TRBV6-1,NA
TGTGCCAGCACCTTGAACCGGAACACCGGGGAGCTGTTTTTT,CASTLNRNTGELFF,TRBJ2-2,TRBV14,NA
TGCGCCAGCAGCCCCGCCGGGGGTCAGCCCCAGCATTTT,CASSPAGGQPQHF,TRBJ1-5,TRBV5-1,NA